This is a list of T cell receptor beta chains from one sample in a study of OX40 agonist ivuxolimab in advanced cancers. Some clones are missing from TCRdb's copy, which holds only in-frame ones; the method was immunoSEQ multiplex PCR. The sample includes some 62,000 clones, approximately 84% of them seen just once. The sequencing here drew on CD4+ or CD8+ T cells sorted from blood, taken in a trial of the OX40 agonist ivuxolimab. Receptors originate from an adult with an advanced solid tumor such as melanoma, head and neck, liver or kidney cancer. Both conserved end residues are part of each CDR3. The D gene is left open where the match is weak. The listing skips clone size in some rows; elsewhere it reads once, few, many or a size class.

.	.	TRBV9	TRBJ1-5	CASSASPGDQPQHF	TGTGCCAGCAGCGCCTCACCAGGGGACCAGCCCCAGCATTTT
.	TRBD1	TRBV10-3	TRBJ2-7	CAISVDRGSSYEQYF	TGTGCCATCAGTGTGGACAGGGGGAGCTCCTACGAGCAGTACTTC
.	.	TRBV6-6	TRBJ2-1	CASSYGESSYNEQFF	TGTGCCAGCAGTTACGGCGAAAGCTCCTACAATGAGCAGTTCTTC
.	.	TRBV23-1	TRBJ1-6	CASSPTTEGKGSSPLHF	TGCGCCAGCAGTCCTACTACCGAGGGGAAGGGGAGTTCACCCCTCCACTTT
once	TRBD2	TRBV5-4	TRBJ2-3	CASSLLSGSYLDTQYF	TGTGCCAGCAGCTTGCTCAGCGGGAGCTACCTAGATACGCAGTATTTT
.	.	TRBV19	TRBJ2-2	CASSIAGTGELFF	TGTGCCAGTAGTATCGCGGGCACCGGGGAGCTGTTTTTT
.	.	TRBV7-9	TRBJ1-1	CASTDIKEGHEAFF	TGTGCCAGCACCGATATAAAAGAGGGGCATGAAGCTTTCTTT
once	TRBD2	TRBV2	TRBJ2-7	CASRGTSGGFEQYF	TGTGCCAGCAGAGGGACTAGCGGGGGGTTCGAGCAGTACTTC
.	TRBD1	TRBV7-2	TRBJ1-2	CASSPDGTGDYGYTF	TGTGCCAGCAGCCCGGACGGGACAGGGGACTATGGCTACACCTTC
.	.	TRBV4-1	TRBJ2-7	CASSQGRPTYEQYF	TGCGCCAGCAGCCAAGGACGCCCGACCTACGAGCAGTACTTC
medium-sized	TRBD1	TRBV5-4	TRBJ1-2	CASSFRGQGNYGYTF	TGTGCCAGCAGCTTTAGGGGGCAGGGGAACTATGGCTACACCTTC
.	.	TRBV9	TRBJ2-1	CASSVDGIAQFF	TGTGCCAGCAGCGTAGACGGGATAGCGCAGTTCTTC
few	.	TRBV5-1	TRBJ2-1	CASSVGHDSYNEQFF	TGCGCCAGCAGCGTGGGACACGACTCCTACAATGAGCAGTTCTTC
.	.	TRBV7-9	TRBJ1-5	CASSFSGDSNQPQHF	TGTGCCAGCAGCTTCTCAGGGGATAGCAATCAGCCCCAGCATTTT
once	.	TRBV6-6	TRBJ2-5	CASSVQGGYEETQYF	TGTGCCAGCAGTGTACAGGGAGGATACGAGGAGACCCAGTACTTC
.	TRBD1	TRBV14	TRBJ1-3	CASSQGGGGGNTIYF	TGTGCCAGCAGCCAAGGAGGGGGCGGTGGAAACACCATATATTTT
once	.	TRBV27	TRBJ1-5	CASRPRSGNQPQHF	TGTGCCAGCAGACCACGATCGGGCAATCAGCCCCAGCATTTT
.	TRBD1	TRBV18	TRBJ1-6	CASSPRPGQDSPLHF	TGTGCCAGCTCACCACGACCGGGACAGGATTCACCCCTCCACTTT
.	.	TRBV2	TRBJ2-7	CASSIQGSSYEQYF	TGTGCCAGCAGTATACAGGGCAGCTCCTACGAGCAGTACTTC
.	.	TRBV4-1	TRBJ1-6	CASSQGWSPLHF	TGCGCCAGCAGCCAAGGGTGGTCACCCCTCCACTTT
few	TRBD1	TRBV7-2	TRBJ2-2	CASSLRTGTNTGELFF	TGTGCCAGCAGCTTAAGGACAGGGACGAACACCGGGGAGCTGTTTTTT
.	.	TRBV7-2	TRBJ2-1	CASSLGTGYNEQFF	TGTGCCAGCAGCTTAGGGACCGGTTACAATGAGCAGTTCTTC
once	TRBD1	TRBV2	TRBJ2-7	CASSRQGISYEQYF	TGTGCCAGCAGTAGACAGGGGATTTCCTACGAGCAGTACTTC